The 21 T cell receptor beta chains presented below share a single source sample, sequenced in a study of shared clonotypes between healthy human individuals. The method was immunoSEQ multiplex PCR; TCRdb's version includes in-frame clones alone and lacks a portion of them. The table records hundreds of thousands of clones, more than 70% of them present only once. The sequenced sample was memory CD4+ T cells sorted from blood. As to subset: CD45RA-negative fraction. These TCRs come from a woman in her twenties or thirties in good health.

This chain uses TRBV5-4 with TRBJ2-7, with no clear D. Germline-derived CDR1 and CDR2 are SGHNT and YYREEE (reference sequence). V was pared by 0 bases and J by 2 bases, with 18 bases between. This CDR3 contains 17 residues. DNA for the CDR3: TGTGCCAGCAGCTTGGTGATTGTGGGCTTATCAACCTACGAGCAGTACTTC. It specifies CASSLVIVGLSTYEQYF.

This clone was observed once. The chain has TRBV18 and TRBJ1-1, with TRBD1 matching over 7 bases. CDR3 size: 15 residues. Germline CDR1 KGHSH, CDR2 LQKENI. V lost 1 base, J lost 1 base, and 3 bases stayed unmatched. CDR3 sequence: CASSPQRGPNTEAFF. CDR3 in DNA: TGTGCCAGCTCACCACAGAGGGGGCCGAACACTGAAGCTTTCTTT.

This clone turned up a few times. The rearrangement links TRBV15 to TRBJ1-5, with D possibly matching TRBD1 (6 bases). The CDR3 extends over 21 amino acids. V was cut by 2 bases and J by 4 bases, with 30 bases left in between. CDR1 LNHNV and CDR2 YYDKDF come from the germline V gene (reference sequence). CDR3 sequence reads: CATSRYPRGAENDPLNQPQHF. CDR3 nucleotides: TGTGCCACCAGCAGATACCCCAGGGGCGCTGAAAACGACCCGTTAAATCAGCCCCAGCATTTT.

The chain employs TRBV30 and TRBJ2-7; 9 bases agree with TRBD1. Trimming cost V 5 bases and J 4 bases; bases outside gene matches: 9. The CDR3 has 14 amino acids. Per the germline V gene, CDR1 is GTSNPN and CDR2 is SVGIG (reference sequence). CDR3 sequence reads: CAWGRQGGIYEQYF. In DNA form, the CDR3 reads TGTGCCTGGGGCCGACAGGGGGGGATTTACGAGCAGTACTTC.

The V gene is TRBV19, the J gene TRBJ2-1, with D maybe TRBD2 (6 bases). Per the germline V gene, CDR1 is LNHDA and CDR2 is SQIVND (reference sequence). The CDR3 totals 14 residues. Trimming removed 8 bases from V and 5 bases from J, with 16 bases in between. The CDR3 DNA follows: TGTGCCAGTTCCCTAAAGACTAGACACAATGAGCAGTTCTTC. This codes for CASSLKTRHNEQFF.

This clone was counted only a few times. The rearrangement uses TRBV5-1 and TRBJ1-4, with TRBD1 matching over 7 bases. Germline V gene lookup returns CDR1 SGHRS and CDR2 YFSETQ. This CDR3 has 15 amino acids. The J segment lost 5 bases and the V segment lost 4 bases, leaving 8 bases of the junction unmatched. In nucleotides, the CDR3 is TGCGCCAGCAGCCAACAAGGGACAGAAAATGAAAAACTGTTTTTT. As protein: CASSQQGTENEKLFF.

This chain links TRBV7-9 with TRBJ1-6; D possibly corresponds to TRBD1 (6 bases). The CDR3 sequence is 14 residues long. Germline V gene data show CDR1 as SEHNR and CDR2 as FQNEAQ (reference sequence). The V gene lost 5 bases and the J gene lost 7 bases, with 12 bases spanning the gap. The CDR3 DNA is TGTGCCAGCAGCACCCGACAGGAGAATTCACCCCTCCACTTT. As protein: CASSTRQENSPLHF.

The CDR3 DNA is TGTGCCAGTAGTCCTCTGGACAGGGCGGGTGAGCAGTTCTTC. Translating gives CASSPLDRAGEQFF. The chain carries TRBV19 and TRBJ2-1, with 8 bases lining up with TRBD1. The CDR3 is 14 amino acids. Germline assignment: CDR1 LNHDA and CDR2 SQIVND (reference sequence). Trimming took 5 bases from V and 9 from J; bases not matched to a gene: 9.

The chain combines TRBV28 with TRBJ1-5; a possible D gene is TRBD1 (6 bases). Germline loops: CDR1 MDHEN, CDR2 SYDVKM. The germline V and J ends were trimmed by 2 bases and 7 bases, with 18 bases remaining between them. The CDR3 totals 16 residues. The CDR3 here is CASSLRGALKGQPQHF. CDR3 bases: TGTGCCAGCAGTTTAAGGGGGGCCCTCAAGGGACAGCCCCAGCATTTT.

This clone was detected a few times. This chain joins TRBV11-2 and TRBJ2-5; D not certain. Trimming shortened V by 5 bases and J by 7 bases, and 11 bases separated the two germline ends. This CDR3 is built from 12 residues. In germline, CDR1 is SGHAT, CDR2 FQNNGV. CDR3 sequence (DNA): TGTGCCAGCAGCCCCCTCCCTGGGACCCAGTACTTC. This translates into CASSPLPGTQYF.

The chain recombines TRBV7-2 with TRBJ1-1; 7 bases are a match to TRBD1. V gave up 5 bases and J gave up 1 base; unmatched junction bases: 7. Per germline, CDR1 SGHTA and CDR2 FQGNSA. The CDR3 is made up of 15 amino acids. CDR3 nucleotide sequence: TGTGCCAGCAGCCCGGGGGGACAGCCGAACACTGAAGCTTTCTTT. Translated, it gives CASSPGGQPNTEAFF. The complete variable domain, with remaining parts taken from reference TRBV7-2 and TRBJ1-1, reads GAGVSQSPSNKVTEKGKDVELRCDPISGHTALYWYRQSLGQGLEFLIYFQGNSAPDKSGLPSDRFSAERTGGSVSTLTIQRTQQEDSAVYLCASSPGGQPNTEAFFGQGTRLTVV.

The V and J genes are TRBV18 and TRBJ2-7; D uncertain. Germline CDR1 KGHSH, CDR2 LQKENI. V shed 2 bases and J shed 1 base, with 9 bases lying between them. The CDR3 contains 14 residues. Here the CDR3 reads CASSPGERSYEQYF. The CDR3 DNA reads as TGTGCCAGCTCACCAGGGGAAAGGTCCTACGAGCAGTACTTC. Based on the CDR3 plus reference TRBV18 and TRBJ2-7, the full variable domain is NAGVMQNPRHLVRRRGQEARLRCSPMKGHSHVYWYRQLPEEGLKFMVYLQKENIIDESGMPKERFSAEFPKEGPSILRIQQVVRGDSAAYFCASSPGERSYEQYFGPGTRLTVT.

The chain couples TRBV5-1 to TRBJ2-1, with 13 bases that match TRBD2. This CDR3 has 20 amino acids. Germline V gene data show CDR1 as SGHRS and CDR2 as YFSETQ. V trimming: 1 base; J trimming: 2 bases; junction bases outside the gene matches: 12. The CDR3 coding sequence is TGCGCCAGCAGCTTGAGGGGAGCCGGAGGACTAGCGGGAGCCTACAATGAGCAGTTCTTC. Residues: CASSLRGAGGLAGAYNEQFF. Based on the CDR3 plus reference TRBV5-1 and TRBJ2-1, the full variable domain is KAGVTQTPRYLIKTRGQQVTLSCSPISGHRSVSWYQQTPGQGLQFLFEYFSETQRNKGNFPGRFSGRQFSNSRSEMNVSTLELGDSALYLCASSLRGAGGLAGAYNEQFFGPGTRLTVL.

The rearrangement uses TRBV2 and TRBJ2-3, with a tentative D call TRBD2 (5 bases). This CDR3 has 14 residues. Germline V gene sequence: CDR1 SNHLY, CDR2 FYNNEI. The V end was cut by 8 bases, the J end by 0 bases, with 12 bases between. The CDR3 reads CASHGGLSTDTQYF. As DNA, the CDR3 is TGTGCCAGCCACGGCGGGTTAAGCACAGATACGCAGTATTTT.

The rearrangement links TRBV5-1 to TRBJ2-7, with TRBD1 as a possible D gene (6 bases). Germline V gene data show CDR1 as SGHRS and CDR2 as YFSETQ. The CDR3 spans 15 residues. V was clipped by 0 bases and J by 2 bases, with 12 bases between them. The CDR3 DNA follows: TGCGCCAGCAGCTTGGTAAGGGGGACCCCCTACGAGCAGTACTTC. Translated, it gives CASSLVRGTPYEQYF.

This chain joins TRBV7-2 and TRBJ2-5; 10 bases align to TRBD1. The germline V gene encodes CDR1 SGHTA and CDR2 FQGNSA. The J segment lost 5 bases and the V segment lost 3 bases, leaving 3 bases of the junction unmatched. This CDR3 has 14 residues. The chain's CDR3 is CASSLDRGGETQYF. The CDR3 nucleotides read TGTGCCAGCAGCTTGGACAGGGGGGGCGAGACCCAGTACTTC.

About this clone: In the same sample, other DNA sequences code for this CDR3. The chain recombines TRBV27 with TRBJ1-4; TRBD1 might be the D (6 bases). Trimming left V 5 bases short and J 3 bases short, with 13 bases between. From germline, CDR1 is MNHEY and CDR2 SMNVEV (reference sequence). The CDR3 is 15 residues long. The DNA for the CDR3 is TGTGCCAGCAGTCCCAGACAGGCCCCTAATGAAAAACTGTTTTTT. This codes for CASSPRQAPNEKLFF.

V and J are TRBV19 and TRBJ2-1, with D perhaps TRBD2 (6 bases). Looked up from germline, CDR1 is LNHDA and CDR2 is SQIVND (reference sequence). V was trimmed by 5 bases and J by 14 bases, leaving 22 bases between them. The CDR3 extends over 14 amino acids. The DNA of the CDR3 is TGTGCCAGTAGTCCCCGGGACTTATTCAGGGTAGAGTTCTTC. This codes for CASSPRDLFRVEFF.

The chain employs TRBV2 and TRBJ1-5, with 8 bases identical to TRBD1. The CDR3 length is 15 residues. Germline V gives CDR1 SNHLY, CDR2 FYNNEI. The V and J ends lost 6 bases and 1 base, in that order; junction bases with no gene match: 5. The chain's CDR3 is CASRSGGSSNQPQHF. DNA for the CDR3: TGTGCCAGCAGGTCAGGGGGCTCGAGCAATCAGCCCCAGCATTTT.

V gene TRBV18 combines with J gene TRBJ1-5; TRBD1 might be the D (6 bases). Germline CDR1 KGHSH, CDR2 LQKENI. This CDR3 has 13 amino acids. Trimming pared 4 bases from V and 3 bases from J, leaving 7 bases between. CDR3 sequence: CASSRQDNQPQHF. CDR3 bases: TGTGCCAGCTCACGACAGGACAATCAGCCCCAGCATTTT.

The chain is built from TRBV5-5 and TRBJ2-2; unclear D gene. The length of the CDR3 is 15 residues. Germline assignment: CDR1 SGHKS and CDR2 YYEKEE (reference sequence). Trimming stripped 2 bases from V and 6 bases from J, with 14 bases between. For the CDR3, the DNA is TGTGCCAGCAGCTTTTCCCTGACTGGCGCCGGGGAGCTGTTTTTT. This gives the protein CASSFSLTGAGELFF. Filled out from reference TRBV5-5 and TRBJ2-2, the complete variable domain reads DAGVTQSPTHLIKTRGQQVTLRCSPISGHKSVSWYQQVLGQGPQFIFQYYEKEERGRGNFPDRFSARQFPNYSSELNVNALLLGDSALYLCASSFSLTGAGELFFGEGSRLTVL.